This T cell receptor beta chain comes out of a study of blood T cells in healthy people across ages. Study-wide findings and caveats: Diversity figures derived from one million T cells were judged to underestimate the true value.

Details on this clonotype: Its antigen remains unknown.

The second PCR ran about 6 to 11 cycles with a sample-barcoded 5' primer and J-beta primers. Using its own MiXCR run on the 5' RACE reads, TCRdb lists one record per CDR3 protein. The table records fewer than 750,000 distinct CDR3 sequences, 52% of them present only once. The length of the CDR3 is 12 residues. The ends were cut back, 5 bases at V and 11 bases at J, with 15 bases in the middle. This sequence originates from a woman of 80 years or more in good health. The chain carries TRBV12-3 or TRBV12-4 and TRBJ2-5; D possibly matches TRBD1 or TRBD2 (5 bases each). Sequences were obtained from blood. CDR3 sequence: CASSRGTNEQYF. Written as DNA, the CDR3 is TGTGCCAGCAGTCGAGGGACCAATGAGCAGTACTTC.